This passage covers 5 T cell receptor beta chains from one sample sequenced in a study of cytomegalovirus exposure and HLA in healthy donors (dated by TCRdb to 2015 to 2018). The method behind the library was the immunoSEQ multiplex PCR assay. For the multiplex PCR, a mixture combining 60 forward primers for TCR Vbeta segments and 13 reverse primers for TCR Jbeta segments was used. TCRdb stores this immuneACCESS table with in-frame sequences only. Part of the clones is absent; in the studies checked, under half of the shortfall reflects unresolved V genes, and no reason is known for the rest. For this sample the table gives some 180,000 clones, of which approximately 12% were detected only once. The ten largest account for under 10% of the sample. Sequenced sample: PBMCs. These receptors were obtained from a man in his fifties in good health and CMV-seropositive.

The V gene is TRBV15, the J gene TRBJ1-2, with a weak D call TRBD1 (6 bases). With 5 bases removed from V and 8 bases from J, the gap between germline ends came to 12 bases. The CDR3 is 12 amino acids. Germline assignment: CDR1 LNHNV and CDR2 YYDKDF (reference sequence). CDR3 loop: CATSGTFGGYTF. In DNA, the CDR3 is TGTGCCACCAGCGGGACATTCGGGGGCTACACCTTC.

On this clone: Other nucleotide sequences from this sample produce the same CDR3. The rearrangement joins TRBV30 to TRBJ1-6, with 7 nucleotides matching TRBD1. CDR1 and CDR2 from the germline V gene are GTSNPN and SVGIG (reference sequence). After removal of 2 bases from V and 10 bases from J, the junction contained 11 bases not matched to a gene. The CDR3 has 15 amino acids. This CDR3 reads CAWSPSGGAKSPLHF. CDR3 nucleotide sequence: TGTGCCTGGAGTCCATCAGGGGGAGCTAAATCACCCCTCCACTTT.

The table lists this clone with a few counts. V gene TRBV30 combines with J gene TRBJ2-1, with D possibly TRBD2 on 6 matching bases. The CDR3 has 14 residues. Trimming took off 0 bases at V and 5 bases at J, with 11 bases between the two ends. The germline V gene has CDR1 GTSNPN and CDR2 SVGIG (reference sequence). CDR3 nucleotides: TGTGCCTGGAGTGTAGGGCGGGGTAACAATGAGCAGTTCTTC. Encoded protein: CAWSVGRGNNEQFF.

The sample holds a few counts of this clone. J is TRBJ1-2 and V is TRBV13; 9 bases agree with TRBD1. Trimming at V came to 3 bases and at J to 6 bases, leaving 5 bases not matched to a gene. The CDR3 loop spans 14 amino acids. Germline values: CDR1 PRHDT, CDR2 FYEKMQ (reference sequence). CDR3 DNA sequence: TGTGCCAGCAGCTTGAACAGGGGGCGCAATGGCTACACCTTC. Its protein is CASSLNRGRNGYTF.

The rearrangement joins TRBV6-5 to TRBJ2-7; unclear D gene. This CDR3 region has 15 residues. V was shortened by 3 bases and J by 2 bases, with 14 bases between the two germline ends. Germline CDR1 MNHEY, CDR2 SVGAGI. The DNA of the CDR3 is TGTGCCAGCAGTTATAGTAATCCCCGAGCCTACGAGCAGTACTTC. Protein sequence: CASSYSNPRAYEQYF.